The 8 T cell receptor delta chains below were found in one sample sequenced in a study of human gamma delta and Vdelta1 T cells (dated by TCRdb to the late 2010s). The library was made by PCR. The listed sequencing device is Illumina MiSeq. TCRdb reprocessed the public data with the CATT caller; entries with the same nucleotide sequence were combined afterwards. The sample table contains more than 5,000 delta-chain clones; only one count was recorded for less than 9.5% of them. The ten largest clones represent 12% to 15% of the sample. Sequencing was carried out using naive CD27+ Vdelta1 gamma-delta T cells from blood. These receptors all come from a human donor in good health.

With respect to this clone: It is likely a read error: a sequence one base away is far more abundant. The V gene is TRDV1, the J gene TRDJ1, with 11 bases lining up with TRDD3. The CDR3 runs to 21 residues. Germline CDR1 TSWWSYY, CDR2 QGS. The CDR3 DNA reads as TGTGCTCTTGGGGATCACCAGGCCCTGTCTGGGGGATACTCTTTAGCCGATAAACCCATCTTT. It translates to CALGDHQALSGGYSLADKPIF.

On this clone: A read error is likely here: a far larger clone is one base away. The same CDR3 also results from other DNA sequences found in this sample. V and J are TRDV1 and TRDJ1; 8 bases fit TRDD3. This CDR3 region has 18 residues. CDR1 TSWWSYY and CDR2 QGS come from the germline V gene. V shed 4 bases, J shed 4 bases, and the junction held 17 bases outside the gene matches. This chain's CDR3 is CALGAPWVVETGGDKLIF. CDR3 DNA: TGTGCTCTTGGGGCCCCTTGGGTAGTCGAAACTGGGGGCGATAAACTCATCTTT.

A note on this clone: This DNA's translation and the protein TCRdb lists, from a much larger clone, do not match at residue 10, likely due to a read error; the protein shown is translated from the DNA. V gene TRDV1 combines with J gene TRDJ1; 7 bases agree with TRDD3. The ends lost 1 base at V and 7 bases at J; junction bases unmatched: 6. CDR1 is TSWWSYY and CDR2 is QGS in the germline V gene. CDR3 length: 14 residues. CDR3: CALGERGGGPKLIF. The CDR3 nucleotides are TGTGCTCTTGGGGAACGGGGTGGGGGACCTAAACTCATCTTT.

The table lists this clone with a few counts. This likely reflects a read error, since a far larger clone is one base away. This same CDR3 is encoded by further DNA sequences in the sample. This chain connects TRDV1 to TRDJ1; TRDD3 agrees at 12 bases. There are 19 residues in the CDR3. Germline CDR1 is TSWWSYY and CDR2 is QGS. The CDR3 sequence: CALGNPPIWGIRGTDKLIF. In DNA, the CDR3 is TGTGCCCTTGGGAACCCCCCTATCTGGGGGATACGGGGCACCGATAAACTCATCTTT.

This sequence joins TRDV1 and TRDJ1; tentative D call: TRDD3 (5 bases). Germline V gives CDR1 TSWWSYY, CDR2 QGS. Trimming removed 0 bases at V and 2 bases at J, with 16 bases between. The CDR3 totals 17 residues. CDR3 region: CALGELLGDTQTDKLIF. CDR3 in DNA: TGTGCTCTTGGGGAACTCCTGGGTGATACACAAACCGATAAACTCATCTTT.

At least ten counts were recorded for this clone. This sequence joins TRDV1 and TRDJ1; D might be TRDD3 (6 bases). Germline CDR1 is TSWWSYY and CDR2 is QGS. Trimming removed 0 bases from V and 7 bases from J, with 24 bases in between. This CDR3 contains 18 residues. The DNA of the CDR3 is TGTGCTCTTGGGGAACTCCGTCGTGGGGGCCCCTCTCGAAGTAAACTCATCTTT. Its translation: CALGELRRGGPSRSKLIF.

This clone has just a few counts. A read error is likely here: a far larger clone is one base away. This chain joins TRDV1 and TRDJ1; D unclear. CDR1 TSWWSYY and CDR2 QGS come from the germline V gene. The CDR3 has 21 amino acids. V was trimmed by 1 base and J by 4 bases, leaving 31 bases between them. The CDR3 protein is CALGEPRVTTSLSRGLDKLIF. CDR3 DNA sequence: TGTGCTCTTGGGGAACCTCGAGTGACTACCAGCCTGTCCCGTGGACTCGATAAACTCATCTTT.

In the case of this clone: This may arise from a read error, as a much more abundant clone is one base away. Other nucleotide sequences from this sample produce the same CDR3. The chain is built from TRDV1 and TRDJ1, with 12 positions matching TRDD3. The V segment lost 0 bases and the J segment 0 bases; nucleotides outside the gene matches: 38. Germline loops: CDR1 TSWWSYY, CDR2 QGS. The CDR3 spans 29 residues. As DNA, the CDR3 is TGTGCTCTTGGGGAACTCCGATTCCAGACTGGGGGATACAAAGACGGACTGAGTTATAGGAGGAAGTACACCGATAAACTCATCTTT. Its protein is CALGELRFQTGGYKDGLSYRRKYTDKLIF.